These 27 T cell receptor beta chains originate from one sample sequenced in a study of cytomegalovirus exposure and HLA in healthy donors. It was with 60 Vbeta and 13 Jbeta primers that the PCR ran. Sequencing was performed with immunoSEQ multiplex PCR; in TCRdb, only in-frame clones are kept and a portion is missing. The sample carries 150,000 to 200,000 clones, approximately 80% recorded once. The sequencing input was PBMCs. These receptors came from a boy younger than 10 in good health and CMV-seronegative.

This chain joins TRBV5-5 and TRBJ1-2; no reliable D call. Germline V lookup: CDR1 SGHKS, CDR2 YYEKEE (reference sequence). The length of the CDR3 is 11 residues. The V and J ends lost 5 bases and 6 bases respectively, with 8 bases between them. The CDR3 sequence: CASRVGDGYTF. The CDR3 DNA is TGTGCCAGCAGGGTCGGAGATGGCTACACCTTC.

This chain uses TRBV5-4 with TRBJ2-2; D unclear. CDR1 is SGHNT, CDR2 YYREEE, per germline (reference sequence). The CDR3 spans 12 residues. Trimming stripped 4 bases from V and 3 bases from J, with 4 bases between. CDR3 nucleotide sequence: TGTGCCAGCAGCCAGGACACCGGGGAGCTGTTTTTT. It encodes CASSQDTGELFF.

The chain couples TRBV18 to TRBJ1-1; D is possibly TRBD1 (6 bases). Trimming shortened V by 0 bases and J by 8 bases, and 19 bases separated the two germline ends. Germline loops: CDR1 KGHSH, CDR2 LQKENI. The CDR3 has 16 residues. The CDR3 sequence: CASSPPQGRSGGEAFF. As DNA, the CDR3 is TGTGCCAGCTCACCACCACAGGGTAGGTCCGGTGGGGAAGCTTTCTTT.

This chain joins TRBV6-5 and TRBJ1-2; tentative D call: TRBD1 (5 bases). Trimming stripped 7 bases from V and 4 bases from J, with 13 bases between. The CDR3 is 13 amino acids. CDR1 MNHEY and CDR2 SVGAGI come from the germline V gene. Here the CDR3 reads CASTSGRLYGYTF. CDR3 DNA sequence: TGTGCCAGCACATCAGGGAGGCTCTATGGCTACACCTTC.

The J gene is TRBJ2-1, the V gene TRBV6-5, with 8 bases matching TRBD1. This CDR3 has 13 amino acids. From germline, CDR1 is MNHEY and CDR2 SVGAGI. J gave up 5 bases and V 4 bases, and 1 base lay outside the gene matches. As DNA, the CDR3 is TGTGCCAGCAGTTGGACAGGGAACAATGAGCAGTTCTTC. Protein: CASSWTGNNEQFF.

The V call is TRBV29-1, the J call TRBJ2-1, with D perhaps TRBD2 (6 bases). Trimming cost V 4 bases and J 7 bases, with 11 bases left between them. Per germline, CDR1 SQVTM and CDR2 ANQGSEA. The CDR3 totals 12 residues. CDR3 residues: CSVVASENEQFF. The CDR3 DNA is TGCAGCGTTGTCGCTAGCGAGAATGAGCAGTTCTTC.

This clone was seen a few times. The chain links TRBV25-1 to TRBJ1-6, with 10 bases lining up with TRBD1. The CDR3 is 14 amino acids. CDR1 is MGHDK and CDR2 is SYGVNS in the germline V gene. Trimming at V came to 4 bases and at J to 8 bases, leaving 2 bases not matched to a gene. The CDR3 DNA reads TGTGCCAGCAGTGGACAGGGGGCAGATTCACCCCTCCACTTT. Amino acid sequence: CASSGQGADSPLHF.

The CDR3 region is CASSLQGWNSPLHF. The CDR3 DNA reads as TGTGCCAGCTCATTACAGGGTTGGAATTCACCCCTCCACTTT. J is TRBJ1-6 and V is TRBV18, with D possibly matching TRBD1 (6 bases). Germline-derived CDR1 and CDR2 are KGHSH and LQKENI. The ends were cut back, 5 bases at V and 7 bases at J, with 12 bases in the middle. This CDR3 has 14 amino acids.

J is TRBJ2-7 and V is TRBV15; D remains unclear. The CDR3 extends over 14 amino acids. Trimming left V 0 bases short and J 13 bases short, with 19 bases between. The V gene's germline CDR1 is LNHNV and CDR2 YYDKDF (reference sequence). CDR3 nucleotides: TGTGCCACCAGCAGAGATCGGGTGGTTCCGTCGGTATACTTC. It encodes CATSRDRVVPSVYF.

In its sample, this clone was seen once. V usage is TRBV11-2 and J usage is TRBJ2-3; 9 nucleotides line up with TRBD1. Losses at the gene ends were 4 bases for V and 0 bases for J; bases not matched to a gene: 5. There are 16 residues in the CDR3. In germline, CDR1 is SGHAT, CDR2 FQNNGV. This CDR3 reads CASSWWDRESTDTQYF. CDR3 bases: TGTGCCAGCAGCTGGTGGGACAGGGAGAGCACAGATACGCAGTATTTT.

V is TRBV7-9 and J is TRBJ2-5; no reliable D call. CDR1 and CDR2 from the germline V gene are SEHNR and FQNEAQ (reference sequence). The V end was cut by 1 base, the J end by 1 base, with 7 bases between. There are 14 residues in the CDR3. The CDR3 DNA is TGTGCCAGCAGCTTAGTTCGTTCCCAAGAGACCCAGTACTTC. It is translated as CASSLVRSQETQYF.

This chain connects TRBV21-1 to TRBJ1-3; the tabulated D call, TRBD1, remains unverified against the DNA. TRBV21-1 is a pseudogene locus. The CDR3 has 16 amino acids. The CDR3 DNA is TGTGCCAGCAGAACGACAGGGACCAACTCTGGAAACACCATATATTTT. Its protein is CASRTTGTNSGNTIYF.

V gene TRBV6-5 combines with J gene TRBJ1-5, with 7 bases matching TRBD1. Trimming took 9 bases from V and 5 from J; bases not matched to a gene: 7. Germline CDR1 and CDR2: MNHEY and SVGAGI. CDR3 length equals 13 residues. The CDR3 loop reads CASSTGEDQPQHF. In DNA, the CDR3 is TGTGCCAGTTCTACAGGGGAGGATCAGCCCCAGCATTTT.

This chain uses TRBV29-1 with TRBJ2-7; TRBD1 aligns across 10 bases. Germline assignment: CDR1 SQVTM and CDR2 ANQGSEA. The CDR3 is 15 amino acids. After removal of 4 bases from V and 4 bases from J, the junction contained 10 bases not matched to a gene. The CDR3 loop is CSVVQPRDRGYEQYF. The CDR3 DNA follows: TGCAGCGTTGTCCAGCCCCGGGACAGGGGATACGAGCAGTACTTC.

The chain is built from TRBV14 and TRBJ2-2; TRBD2 matches 7 bases. The CDR3 runs 17 residues. Trimming removed 0 bases from V and 2 bases from J; junction bases left unmatched: 6. Per germline, CDR1 SGHDN and CDR2 FVKESK. CDR3 residues: CASSQDSAGLNTGELFF. Here the CDR3 DNA reads TGTGCCAGCAGCCAAGATTCAGCGGGACTAAACACCGGGGAGCTGTTTTTT.

The rearrangement links TRBV5-4 to TRBJ2-7; 10 bases map to TRBD1. Germline V gene lookup returns CDR1 SGHNT and CDR2 YYREEE (reference sequence). This CDR3 has 13 residues. V lost 3 bases, J lost 7 bases, and 4 bases stayed unmatched. This CDR3 reads CASSSTGGEEQYF. The CDR3 region has the DNA TGTGCCAGCAGCTCGACAGGGGGCGAAGAGCAGTACTTC.

The chain joins TRBV27 to TRBJ2-1; TRBD2 matches 9 bases. The germline V gene encodes CDR1 MNHEY and CDR2 SMNVEV (reference sequence). Losses at the gene ends were 10 bases for V and 6 bases for J; bases not matched to a gene: 10. The CDR3 is made up of 14 amino acids. CDR3: CAIPSGGSLNEQFF. The DNA of the CDR3 is TGTGCCATCCCGAGCGGGGGGAGCCTCAATGAGCAGTTCTTC.

The V gene is TRBV19, the J gene TRBJ2-6, with D possibly matching TRBD2 (5 bases). The CDR3 spans 15 residues. The V end was cut by 7 bases, the J end by 2 bases, with 12 bases between. Germline values: CDR1 LNHDA, CDR2 SQIVND (reference sequence). CDR3 coding DNA: TGTGCCAGTAAGGTCGGGGAGCCTGGGGCCAACGTCCTGACTTTC. Protein: CASKVGEPGANVLTF.

The chain carries TRBV6-5 and TRBJ2-7; D possibly corresponds to TRBD2 (5 bases). With 8 bases removed from V and 2 bases from J, the gap between germline ends came to 13 bases. Germline CDR1 and CDR2: MNHEY and SVGAGI. The CDR3 length is 13 residues. CDR3 residues: CASARTGPYEQYF. DNA of the CDR3: TGTGCCAGCGCCCGGACTGGCCCCTACGAGCAGTACTTC.

The chain carries TRBV6-1 and TRBJ1-1; D gene unclear. V was trimmed by 1 base and J by 0 bases, leaving 9 bases between them. This CDR3 has 15 amino acids. The germline V gene encodes CDR1 MNHNS and CDR2 SASEGT. The CDR3 coding sequence is TGTGCCAGCAGTGAAGTCGGGTATTTGAACACTGAAGCTTTCTTT. Translating gives CASSEVGYLNTEAFF.

This chain links TRBV10-3 with TRBJ2-2; 8 positions agree with TRBD1. Germline CDR1 is ENHRY and CDR2 is SYGVKD. CDR3 length: 16 amino acids. Unmatched junction bases numbered 8, after V lost 6 bases and J lost 2 bases. The chain's CDR3 is CAISGTGDPNTGELFF. Here the CDR3 DNA reads TGTGCCATCAGCGGGACAGGCGACCCCAACACCGGGGAGCTGTTTTTT.

This sequence joins TRBV28 and TRBJ2-1, with D unresolved. Trimming took off 5 bases at V and 4 bases at J, with 9 bases between the two ends. The germline CDR1 and CDR2 sequences are MDHEN and SYDVKM. There are 13 residues in the CDR3. CDR3 DNA: TGTGCCAGCAGTCCCCCCTCGTACAATGAGCAGTTCTTC. Translation gives CASSPPSYNEQFF.

This chain uses TRBV2 with TRBJ2-7; possibly TRBD1 for D (6 bases). Germline V CDR1 and CDR2: SNHLY, FYNNEI. The CDR3 has 15 residues. Trimming left V 8 bases short and J 2 bases short, with 19 bases between. In DNA form, the CDR3 reads TGTGCCAGCCGGTTTGAGGGGACACCTCCCTACGAGCAGTACTTC. Residues: CASRFEGTPPYEQYF.

This clone was seen only once. The chain recombines TRBV5-1 with TRBJ1-2, with 8 positions matching TRBD1. V shed 3 bases and J 7 bases; nucleotides not matched to a gene: 14. Germline V gene lookup returns CDR1 SGHRS and CDR2 YFSETQ. CDR3 length: 16 amino acids. The CDR3 is CASSSTNRQGNSGYTF. As DNA, the CDR3 is TGCGCCAGCAGCTCAACAAACCGACAGGGGAATAGTGGCTACACCTTC.

The chain uses TRBV6-1 and TRBJ1-6, with a tentative D call TRBD1 (5 bases). The CDR3 sequence is 14 residues long. V gave up 5 bases and J gave up 7 bases, with 12 bases separating them. Germline CDR1 is MNHNS and CDR2 is SASEGT. The CDR3 is CASSTQGMNSPLHF. Here the CDR3 DNA reads TGTGCCAGCAGTACCCAGGGAATGAATTCACCCCTCCACTTT.

The chain has TRBV18 and TRBJ1-4, with D possibly being TRBD1 (5 bases). Germline assignment: CDR1 KGHSH and CDR2 LQKENI. This CDR3 comprises 14 residues. Trimming left V 0 bases short and J 3 bases short, with 5 bases between. The chain's CDR3 is CASSPPGPNEKLFF. In DNA, the CDR3 is TGTGCCAGCTCACCACCGGGGCCTAATGAAAAACTGTTTTTT.

This chain uses TRBV11-3 with TRBJ2-2; 10 positions agree with TRBD2. With V trimmed by 2 bases and J by 8 bases, 8 bases remained unmatched. CDR1 and CDR2 from the germline V gene are SGHNT and YENEEA. This CDR3 has 16 residues. The CDR3, as DNA: TGTGCCAGCAGCTTAACCCTAGCGGGGGTACCTGGGGAGCTGTTTTTT. Encoded protein: CASSLTLAGVPGELFF.